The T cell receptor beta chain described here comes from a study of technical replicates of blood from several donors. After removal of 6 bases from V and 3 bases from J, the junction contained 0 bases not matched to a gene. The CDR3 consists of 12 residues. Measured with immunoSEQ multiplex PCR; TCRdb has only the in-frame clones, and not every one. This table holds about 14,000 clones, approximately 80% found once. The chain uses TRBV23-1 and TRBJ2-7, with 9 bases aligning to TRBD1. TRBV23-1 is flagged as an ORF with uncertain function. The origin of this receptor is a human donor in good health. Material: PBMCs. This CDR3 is CASRTGGYEQYF. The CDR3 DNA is TGCGCCAGCAGGACAGGGGGCTACGAGCAGTACTTC.